The TCR beta chain described here comes from a study of T cells in narcolepsy. About the study: Patients with NT1 or NT2 and healthy control donors were enrolled.

As concerns this clone: Its antigen is still unknown.

CDR3 length: 15 residues. V lost 5 bases to trimming and J lost 7 bases, with 18 bases between them. CDR1 and CDR2 from the germline V gene are LNHDA and SQIVND (reference sequence). Overall study results and limits: Blood of same and different patients, but not healthy controls, reportedly held recurring autoreactive clonotypes. Same-patient CSF and blood CD4+ T cell clonotypes included HCRT-specific and TRIB2-specific autoreactive ones.

Assay used: immunoSEQ multiplex PCR; TCRdb lists only in-frame clones, some missing. The sample holds tens of thousands of clones, about 82% seen once. The TCR originated in a human donor in good health. V usage is TRBV19 and J usage is TRBJ1-5; TRBD1 might be the D (6 bases). Sequences were obtained from memory (CD45RA-) CD4+ T cells from blood. CDR3 in amino acids: CASSSPKGVLQPQHF. The CDR3 DNA sequence: TGTGCCAGTAGTTCCCCGAAGGGGGTGCTCCAGCCCCAGCATTTT. The full variable domain, completed using reference TRBV19 and TRBJ1-5, is DGGITQSPKYLFRKEGQNVTLSCEQNLNHDAMYWYRQDPGQGLRLIYYSQIVNDFQKGDIAEGYSVSREKKESFPLTVTSAQKNPTAFYLCASSSPKGVLQPQHFGDGTRLSIL.